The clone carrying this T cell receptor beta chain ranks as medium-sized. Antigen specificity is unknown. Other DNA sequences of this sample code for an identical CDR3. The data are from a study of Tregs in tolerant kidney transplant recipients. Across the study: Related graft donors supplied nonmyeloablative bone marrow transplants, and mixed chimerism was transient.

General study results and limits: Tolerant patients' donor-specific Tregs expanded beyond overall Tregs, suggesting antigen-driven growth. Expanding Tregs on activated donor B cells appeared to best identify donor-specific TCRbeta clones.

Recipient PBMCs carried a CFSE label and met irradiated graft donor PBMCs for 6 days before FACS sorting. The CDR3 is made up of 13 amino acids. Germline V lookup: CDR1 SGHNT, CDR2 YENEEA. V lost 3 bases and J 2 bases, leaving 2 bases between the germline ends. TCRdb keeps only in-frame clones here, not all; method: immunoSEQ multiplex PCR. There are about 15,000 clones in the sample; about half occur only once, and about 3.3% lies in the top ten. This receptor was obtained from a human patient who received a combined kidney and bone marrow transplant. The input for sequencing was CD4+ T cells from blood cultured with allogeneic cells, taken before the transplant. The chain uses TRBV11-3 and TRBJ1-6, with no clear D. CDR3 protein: CASSFTYNSPLHF. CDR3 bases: TGTGCCAGCAGCTTTACCTATAATTCACCCCTCCACTTT. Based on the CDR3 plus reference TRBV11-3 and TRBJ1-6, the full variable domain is EAGVVQSPRYKIIEKKQPVAFWCNPISGHNTLYWYLQNLGQGPELLIRYENEEAVDDSQLPKDRFSAERLKGVDSTLKIQPAELGDSAVYLCASSFTYNSPLHFGNGTRLTVT.